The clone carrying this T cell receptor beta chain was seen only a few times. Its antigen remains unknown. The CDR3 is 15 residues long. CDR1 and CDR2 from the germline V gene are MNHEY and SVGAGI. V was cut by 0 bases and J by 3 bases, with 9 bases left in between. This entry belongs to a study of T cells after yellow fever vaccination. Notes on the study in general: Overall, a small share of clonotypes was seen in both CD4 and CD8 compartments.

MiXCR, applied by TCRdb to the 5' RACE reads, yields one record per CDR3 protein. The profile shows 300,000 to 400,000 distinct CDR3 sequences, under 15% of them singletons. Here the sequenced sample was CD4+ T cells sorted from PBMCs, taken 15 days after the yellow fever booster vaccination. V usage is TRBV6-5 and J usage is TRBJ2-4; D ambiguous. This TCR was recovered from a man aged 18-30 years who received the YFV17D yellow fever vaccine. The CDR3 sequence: CASSYSSRGKNIQYF. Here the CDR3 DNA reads TGTGCCAGCAGTTACTCAAGCCGTGGCAAAAACATTCAGTACTTC.